The T cell receptor beta chain under discussion was sequenced for a study of PD-L1 blockade in urothelial cancer. Here immunoSEQ multiplex PCR was the method, and the copy in TCRdb shows in-frame clones only, minus some. The sample carries tens of thousands of clones, roughly four fifths recorded once. As for time point: pretreatment peripheral blood. Specimen: PBMCs, collected around atezolizumab (anti-PD-L1) treatment. The receptor's source is a man aged 55 to 70 with urothelial cancer.

The CDR3 bases are TGTGCCAGCAGCGAGGACAGCAACCAAGAGACCCAGTACTTC. This encodes CASSEDSNQETQYF. The rearrangement uses TRBV2 and TRBJ2-5; possible D gene TRBD1, 6 bases. In germline, CDR1 is SNHLY, CDR2 FYNNEI. V was trimmed by 6 bases and J by 0 bases, leaving 11 bases between them. The CDR3 covers 14 residues. Combining the CDR3 with reference TRBV2 and TRBJ2-5 gives the whole variable domain EPEVTQTPSHQVTQMGQEVILRCVPISNHLYFYWYRQILGQKVEFLVSFYNNEISEKSEIFDDQFSVERPDGSNFTLKIRSTKLEDSAMYFCASSEDSNQETQYFGPGTRLLVL.